This entry is about one T cell receptor beta chain. These data are taken from a study of blood T cell repertoires in COVID-19. Across the whole study: Collection of acute and convalescent COVID-19 samples took place in the United States, Italy and Spain.

Produced via immunoSEQ multiplex PCR; TCRdb's table is partial and in-frame only. The sample holds a few hundred thousand clones, about 90% seen once. The CDR3 has 13 amino acids. Germline-derived CDR1 and CDR2 are SEHNR and FQNEAQ (reference sequence). V was clipped by 10 bases and J by 2 bases, with 12 bases between them. Source material: peripheral blood. The V call is TRBV7-9, the J call TRBJ1-3; a weak D match, TRBD1 (5 bases). The TCR sequence derives from a man aged 18 to 29 who had recovered from COVID-19. The CDR3 DNA sequence: TGTGCCACCACGGCAGGGACTGGAAACACCATATATTTT. Encoded protein: CATTAGTGNTIYF.